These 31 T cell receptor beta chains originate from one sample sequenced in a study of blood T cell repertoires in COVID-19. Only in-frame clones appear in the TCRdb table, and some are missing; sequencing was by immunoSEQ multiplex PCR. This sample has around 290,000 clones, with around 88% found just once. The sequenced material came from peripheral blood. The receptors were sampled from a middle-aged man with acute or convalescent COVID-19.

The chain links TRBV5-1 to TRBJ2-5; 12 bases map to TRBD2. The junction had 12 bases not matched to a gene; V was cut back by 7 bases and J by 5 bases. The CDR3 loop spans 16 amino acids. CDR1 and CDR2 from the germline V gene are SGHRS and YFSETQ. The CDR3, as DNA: TGCGCCAGCTTCCATGGGGCTAGCGGGGGGGCCGAGACCCAGTACTTC. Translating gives CASFHGASGGAETQYF.

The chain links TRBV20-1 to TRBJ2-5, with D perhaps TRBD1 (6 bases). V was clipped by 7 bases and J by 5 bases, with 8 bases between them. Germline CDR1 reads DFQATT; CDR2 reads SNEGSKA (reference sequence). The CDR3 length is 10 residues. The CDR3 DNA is TGCAGTGTTGACAGGGAGACCCAGTACTTC. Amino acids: CSVDRETQYF.

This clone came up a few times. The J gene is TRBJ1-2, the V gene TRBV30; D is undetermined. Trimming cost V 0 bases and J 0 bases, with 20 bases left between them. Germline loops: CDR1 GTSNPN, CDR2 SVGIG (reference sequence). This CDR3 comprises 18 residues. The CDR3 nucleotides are TGTGCCTGGAGTGTAACCCTAATGAGCCCGGCGGCTAACTATGGCTACACCTTC. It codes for CAWSVTLMSPAANYGYTF. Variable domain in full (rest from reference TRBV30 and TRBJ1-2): SQTIHQWPATLVQPVGSPLSLECTVEGTSNPNLYWYRQAAGRGLQLLFYSVGIGQISSEVPQNLSASRPQDRQFILSSKKLLLSDSGFYLCAWSVTLMSPAANYGYTFGSGTRLTVV.

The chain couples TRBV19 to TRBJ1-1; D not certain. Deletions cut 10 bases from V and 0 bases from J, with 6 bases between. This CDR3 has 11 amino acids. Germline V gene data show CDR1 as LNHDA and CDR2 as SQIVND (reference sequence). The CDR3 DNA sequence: TGTGCCATCTACTTGAACACTGAAGCTTTCTTT. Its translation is CAIYLNTEAFF.

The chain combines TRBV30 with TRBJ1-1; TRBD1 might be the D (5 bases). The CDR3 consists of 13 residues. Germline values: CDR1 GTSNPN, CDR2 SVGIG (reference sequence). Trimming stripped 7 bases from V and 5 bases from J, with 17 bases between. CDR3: CASLSGGETEAFF. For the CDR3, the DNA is TGTGCCTCCTTATCGGGGGGAGAAACTGAAGCTTTCTTT.

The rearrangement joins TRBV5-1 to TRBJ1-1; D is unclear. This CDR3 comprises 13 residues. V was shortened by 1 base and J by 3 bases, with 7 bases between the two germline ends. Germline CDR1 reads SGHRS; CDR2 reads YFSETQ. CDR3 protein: CASSLLIDTEAFF. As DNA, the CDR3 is TGCGCCAGCAGCTTGCTTATCGACACTGAAGCTTTCTTT.

The CDR3 sequence is CASRTGSGQGKNSPLHF. CDR3 sequence (DNA): TGTGCCAGCAGAACTGGGTCCGGGCAGGGGAAGAATTCACCCCTCCACTTT. The V gene is TRBV27, the J gene TRBJ1-6; maybe TRBD1 (6 bases). Trimming removed 6 bases at V and 7 bases at J, with 22 bases between. The germline gives CDR1 MNHEY, CDR2 SMNVEV (reference sequence). The CDR3 extends over 17 amino acids.

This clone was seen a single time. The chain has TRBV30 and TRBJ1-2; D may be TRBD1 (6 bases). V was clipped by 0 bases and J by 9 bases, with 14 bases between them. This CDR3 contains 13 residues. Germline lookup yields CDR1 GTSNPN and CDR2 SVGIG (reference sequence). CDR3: CAWSVRGQGSYTF. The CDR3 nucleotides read TGTGCCTGGAGTGTACGTGGTCAGGGGAGCTACACCTTC.

The CDR3 is CASSLQRGSNNEQFF. The CDR3 bases are TGCGCCAGCAGCCTCCAGCGGGGGTCAAACAATGAGCAGTTCTTC. The rearrangement uses TRBV5-1 and TRBJ2-1, with 8 bases aligning to TRBD2. CDR1 is SGHRS, CDR2 YFSETQ, per germline. The junction had 8 bases not matched to a gene; V was cut back by 4 bases and J by 5 bases. The CDR3 runs 15 residues.

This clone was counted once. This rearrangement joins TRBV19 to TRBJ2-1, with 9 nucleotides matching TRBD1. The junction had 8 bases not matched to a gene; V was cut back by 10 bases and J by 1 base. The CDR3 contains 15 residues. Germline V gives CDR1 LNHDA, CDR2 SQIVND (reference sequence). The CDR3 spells CATGRGQGSYNEQFF. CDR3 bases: TGTGCCACTGGTCGGGGACAGGGTTCCTACAATGAGCAGTTCTTC.

The chain's CDR3 is CATSRDTTVDYGYTF. As DNA, the CDR3 is TGTGCCACCAGCAGAGACACCACAGTTGACTATGGCTACACCTTC. V and J are TRBV15 and TRBJ1-2; D is unresolved. The length of the CDR3 is 15 residues. Trimming took off 0 bases at V and 3 bases at J, with 11 bases between the two ends. Germline values: CDR1 LNHNV, CDR2 YYDKDF (reference sequence).

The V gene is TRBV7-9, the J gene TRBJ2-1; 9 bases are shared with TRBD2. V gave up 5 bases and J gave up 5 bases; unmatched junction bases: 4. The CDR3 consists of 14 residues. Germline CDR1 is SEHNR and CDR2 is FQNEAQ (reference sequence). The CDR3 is CASSPAGGNNEQFF. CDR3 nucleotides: TGTGCCAGCAGCCCCGCGGGGGGGAACAATGAGCAGTTCTTC.

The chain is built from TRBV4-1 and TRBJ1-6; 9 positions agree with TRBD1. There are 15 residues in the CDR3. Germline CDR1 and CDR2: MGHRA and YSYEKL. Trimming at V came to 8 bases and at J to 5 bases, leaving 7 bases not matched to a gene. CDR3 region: CASVTGGGHNSPLHF. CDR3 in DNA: TGCGCCAGCGTTACAGGGGGCGGGCATAATTCACCCCTCCACTTT.

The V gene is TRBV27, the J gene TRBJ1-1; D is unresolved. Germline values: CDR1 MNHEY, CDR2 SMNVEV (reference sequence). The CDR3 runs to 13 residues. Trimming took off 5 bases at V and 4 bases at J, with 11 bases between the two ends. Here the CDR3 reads CASSPTAGTEAFF. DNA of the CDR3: TGTGCCAGCAGTCCTACAGCGGGCACTGAAGCTTTCTTT.

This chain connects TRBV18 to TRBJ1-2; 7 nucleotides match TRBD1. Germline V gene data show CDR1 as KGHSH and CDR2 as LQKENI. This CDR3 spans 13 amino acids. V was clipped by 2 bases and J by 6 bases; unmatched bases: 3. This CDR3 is CASSPNTGDGYTF. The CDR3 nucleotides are TGTGCCAGCTCACCAAATACAGGGGATGGCTACACCTTC.

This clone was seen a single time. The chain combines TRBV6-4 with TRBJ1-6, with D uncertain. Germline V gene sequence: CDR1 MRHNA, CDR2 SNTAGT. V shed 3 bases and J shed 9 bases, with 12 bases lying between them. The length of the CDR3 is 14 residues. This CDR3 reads CASSDEGFGSPLHF. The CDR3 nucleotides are TGTGCCAGCAGTGATGAGGGTTTCGGTTCACCCCTCCACTTT.

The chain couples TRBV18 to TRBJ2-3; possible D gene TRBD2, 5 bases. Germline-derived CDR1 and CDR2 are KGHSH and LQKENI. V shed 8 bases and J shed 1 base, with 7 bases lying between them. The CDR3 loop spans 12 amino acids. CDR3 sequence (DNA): TGTGCCAGCACGGAGGGCACAGATACGCAGTATTTT. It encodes CASTEGTDTQYF.

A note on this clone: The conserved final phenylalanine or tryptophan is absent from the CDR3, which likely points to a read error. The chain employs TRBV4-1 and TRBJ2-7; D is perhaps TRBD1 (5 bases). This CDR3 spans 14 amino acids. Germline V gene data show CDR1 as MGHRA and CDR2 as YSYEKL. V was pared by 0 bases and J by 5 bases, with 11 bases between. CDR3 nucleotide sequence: TGCGCCAGCAGCCAAGAGCCAAGGGGCCACGAGCAGTACCTC. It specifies CASSQEPRGHEQYL.

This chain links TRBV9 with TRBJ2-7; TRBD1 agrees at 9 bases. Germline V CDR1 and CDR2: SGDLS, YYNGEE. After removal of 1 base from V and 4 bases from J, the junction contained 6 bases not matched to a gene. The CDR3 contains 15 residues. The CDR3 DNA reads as TGTGCCAGCAGCGTAACAGGGGGCGCTCAGTACGAGCAGTACTTC. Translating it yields CASSVTGGAQYEQYF.

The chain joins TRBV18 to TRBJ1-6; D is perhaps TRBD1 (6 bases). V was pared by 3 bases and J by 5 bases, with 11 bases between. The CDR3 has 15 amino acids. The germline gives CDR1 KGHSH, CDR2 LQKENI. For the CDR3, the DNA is TGTGCCAGCTCACCTGGACAGCCTAATAATTCACCCCTCCACTTT. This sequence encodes CASSPGQPNNSPLHF.

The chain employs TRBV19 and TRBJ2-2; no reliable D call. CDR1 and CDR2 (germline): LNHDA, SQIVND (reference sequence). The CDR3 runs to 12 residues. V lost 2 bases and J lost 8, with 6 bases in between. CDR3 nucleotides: TGTGCCAGTAGTATATTTCCGGGGGAGCTGTTTTTT. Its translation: CASSIFPGELFF.

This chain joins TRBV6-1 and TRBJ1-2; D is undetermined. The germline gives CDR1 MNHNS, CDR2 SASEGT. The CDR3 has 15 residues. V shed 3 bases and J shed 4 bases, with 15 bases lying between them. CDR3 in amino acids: CASSESPSPGYGYTF. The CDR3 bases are TGTGCCAGCAGTGAGAGTCCGTCCCCGGGCTATGGCTACACCTTC.

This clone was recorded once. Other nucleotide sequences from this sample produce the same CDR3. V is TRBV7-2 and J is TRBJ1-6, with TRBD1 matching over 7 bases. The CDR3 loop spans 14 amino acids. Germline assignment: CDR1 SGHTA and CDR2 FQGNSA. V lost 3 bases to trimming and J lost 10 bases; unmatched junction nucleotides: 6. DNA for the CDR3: TGTGCCAGCAGCTTTAAACAGGGGAACTCACCCCTCCACTTT. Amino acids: CASSFKQGNSPLHF.

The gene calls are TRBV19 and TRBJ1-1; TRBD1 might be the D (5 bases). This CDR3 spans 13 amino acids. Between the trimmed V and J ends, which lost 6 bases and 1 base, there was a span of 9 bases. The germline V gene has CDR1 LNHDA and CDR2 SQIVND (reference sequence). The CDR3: CASSRQRNTEAFF. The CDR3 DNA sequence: TGTGCCAGTAGCCGACAGAGGAACACTGAAGCTTTCTTT.

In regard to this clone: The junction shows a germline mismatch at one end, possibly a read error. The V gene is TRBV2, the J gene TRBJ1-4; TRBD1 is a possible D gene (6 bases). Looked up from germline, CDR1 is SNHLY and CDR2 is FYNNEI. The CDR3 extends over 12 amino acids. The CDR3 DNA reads TGTGCCAGCAGTTCCTACCGGGACAAACTCATTTTT. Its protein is CASSSYRDKLIF.

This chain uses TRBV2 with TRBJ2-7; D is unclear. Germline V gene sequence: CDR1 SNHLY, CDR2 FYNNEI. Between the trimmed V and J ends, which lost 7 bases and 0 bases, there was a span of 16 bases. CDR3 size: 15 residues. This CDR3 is CASMESRSSSYEQYF. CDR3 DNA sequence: TGTGCCAGCATGGAGAGTAGATCGAGCTCCTACGAGCAGTACTTC.

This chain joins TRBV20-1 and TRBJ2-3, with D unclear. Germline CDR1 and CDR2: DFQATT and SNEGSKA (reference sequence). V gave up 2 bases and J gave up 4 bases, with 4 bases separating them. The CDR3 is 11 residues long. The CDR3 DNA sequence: TGCAGTGCTAGATTAGCAGATACGCAGTATTTT. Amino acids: CSARLADTQYF.

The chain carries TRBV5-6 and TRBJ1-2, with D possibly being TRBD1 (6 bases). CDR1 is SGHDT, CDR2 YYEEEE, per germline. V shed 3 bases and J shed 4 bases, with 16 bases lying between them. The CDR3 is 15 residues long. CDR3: CASSSLNDRSYGYTF. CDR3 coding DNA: TGTGCCAGCAGCTCCCTCAATGACAGGTCCTATGGCTACACCTTC.

CDR3 DNA: TGTGCCCGCTGGGGACAGTTCTCCTACAATGAGCAGTTCTTC. This encodes CARWGQFSYNEQFF. The chain carries TRBV27 and TRBJ2-1, with 7 bases lining up with TRBD1. There are 14 residues in the CDR3. The germline V gene has CDR1 MNHEY and CDR2 SMNVEV (reference sequence). Trimming removed 11 bases from V and 0 bases from J; junction bases left unmatched: 7.

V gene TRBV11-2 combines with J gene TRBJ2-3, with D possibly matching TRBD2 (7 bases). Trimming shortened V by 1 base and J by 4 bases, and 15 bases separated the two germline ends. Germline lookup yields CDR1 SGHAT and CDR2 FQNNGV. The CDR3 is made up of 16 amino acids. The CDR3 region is CASSLGYGGPADTQYF. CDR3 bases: TGTGCCAGCAGCTTAGGCTACGGGGGGCCTGCAGATACGCAGTATTTT. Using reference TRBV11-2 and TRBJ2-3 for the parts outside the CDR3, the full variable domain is EAGVAQSPRYKIIEKRQSVAFWCNPISGHATLYWYQQILGQGPKLLIQFQNNGVVDDSQLPKDRFSAERLKGVDSTLKIQPAKLEDSAVYLCASSLGYGGPADTQYFGPGTRLTVL.

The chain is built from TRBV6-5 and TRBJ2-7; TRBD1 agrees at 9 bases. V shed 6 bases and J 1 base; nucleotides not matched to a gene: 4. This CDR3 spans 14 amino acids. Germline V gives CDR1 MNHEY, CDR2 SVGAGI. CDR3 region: CASRLQGASYEQYF. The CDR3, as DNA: TGTGCCAGCAGATTACAGGGGGCTTCCTACGAGCAGTACTTC.